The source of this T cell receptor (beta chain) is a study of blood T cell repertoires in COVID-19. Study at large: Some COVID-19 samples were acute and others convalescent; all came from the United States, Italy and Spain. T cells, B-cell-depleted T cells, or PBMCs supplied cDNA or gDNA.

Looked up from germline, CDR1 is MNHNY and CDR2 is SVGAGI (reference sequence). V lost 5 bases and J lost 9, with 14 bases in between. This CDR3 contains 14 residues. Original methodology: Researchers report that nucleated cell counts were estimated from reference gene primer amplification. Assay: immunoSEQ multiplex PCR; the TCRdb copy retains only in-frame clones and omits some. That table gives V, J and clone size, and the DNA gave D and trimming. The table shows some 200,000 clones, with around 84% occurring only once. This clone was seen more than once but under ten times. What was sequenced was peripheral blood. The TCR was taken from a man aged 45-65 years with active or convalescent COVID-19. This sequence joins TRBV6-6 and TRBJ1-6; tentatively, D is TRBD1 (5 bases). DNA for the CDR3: TGTGCCAGCAGTACCCAGGGTAGCGGTTCACCCCTCCACTTT. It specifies CASSTQGSGSPLHF.